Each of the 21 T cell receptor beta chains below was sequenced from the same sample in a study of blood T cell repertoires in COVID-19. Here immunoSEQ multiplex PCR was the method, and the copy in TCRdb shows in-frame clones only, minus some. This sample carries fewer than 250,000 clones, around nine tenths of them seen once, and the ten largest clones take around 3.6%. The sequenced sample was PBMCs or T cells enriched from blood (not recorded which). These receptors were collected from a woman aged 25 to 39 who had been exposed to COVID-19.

CDR3 protein: CASGLRDSNSPLHF. The CDR3 nucleotides are TGTGCCAGCGGCCTCCGGGACAGTAATTCACCCCTCCACTTT. The chain uses TRBV2 and TRBJ1-6; TRBD1 aligns across 7 bases. V shed 8 bases, J shed 6 bases, and the junction held 7 bases outside the gene matches. The CDR3 loop spans 14 amino acids. CDR1 and CDR2 (germline): SNHLY, FYNNEI.

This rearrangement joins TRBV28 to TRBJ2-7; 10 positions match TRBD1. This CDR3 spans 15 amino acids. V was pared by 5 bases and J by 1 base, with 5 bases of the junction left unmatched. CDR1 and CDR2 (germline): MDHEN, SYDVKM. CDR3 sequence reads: CASSVTGGRSYEQYF. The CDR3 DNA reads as TGTGCCAGCAGTGTGACAGGGGGCAGGTCCTACGAGCAGTACTTC.

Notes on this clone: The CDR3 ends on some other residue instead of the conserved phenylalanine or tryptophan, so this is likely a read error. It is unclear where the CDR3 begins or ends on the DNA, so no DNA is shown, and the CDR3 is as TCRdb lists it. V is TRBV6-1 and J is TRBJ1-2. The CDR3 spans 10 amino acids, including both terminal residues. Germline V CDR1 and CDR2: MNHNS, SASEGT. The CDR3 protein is CASSELNRAL.

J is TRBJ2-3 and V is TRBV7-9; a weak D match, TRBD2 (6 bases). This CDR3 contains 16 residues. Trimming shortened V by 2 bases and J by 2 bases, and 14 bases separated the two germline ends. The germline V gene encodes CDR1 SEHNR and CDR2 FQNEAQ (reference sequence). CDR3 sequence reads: CASSLRREAVTDTQYF. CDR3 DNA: TGTGCCAGCAGCTTAAGGCGGGAAGCCGTCACAGATACGCAGTATTTT.

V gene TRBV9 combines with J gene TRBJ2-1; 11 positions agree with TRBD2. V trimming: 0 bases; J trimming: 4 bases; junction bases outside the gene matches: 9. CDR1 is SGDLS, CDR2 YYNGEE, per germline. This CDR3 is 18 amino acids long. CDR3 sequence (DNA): TGTGCCAGCAGCGTAGGCCTAGCGGGAGGCCGAGGGTACAATGAGCAGTTCTTC. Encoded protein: CASSVGLAGGRGYNEQFF.

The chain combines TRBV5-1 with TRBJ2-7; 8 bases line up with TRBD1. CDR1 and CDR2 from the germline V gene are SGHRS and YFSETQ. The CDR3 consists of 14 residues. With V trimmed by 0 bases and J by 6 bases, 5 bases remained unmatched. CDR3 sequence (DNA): TGCGCCAGCAGCTTGGTGGTCAGGGGGCGCGAGCAGTACTTC. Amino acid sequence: CASSLVVRGREQYF.

The CDR3 loop is CAITEGSLEYNSPLHF. The CDR3 nucleotides read TGTGCCATCACCGAGGGAAGTCTAGAGTATAATTCACCCCTCCACTTT. This chain connects TRBV10-3 to TRBJ1-6; D ambiguous. Trimming removed 7 bases at V and 4 bases at J, with 17 bases between. The germline V gene encodes CDR1 ENHRY and CDR2 SYGVKD. The CDR3 is 16 amino acids.

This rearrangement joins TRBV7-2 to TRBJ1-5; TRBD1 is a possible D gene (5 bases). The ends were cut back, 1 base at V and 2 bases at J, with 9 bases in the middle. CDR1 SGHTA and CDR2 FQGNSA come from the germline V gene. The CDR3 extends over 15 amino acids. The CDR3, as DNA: TGTGCCAGCAGCTTAGGGGGCGGGGGCAATCAGCCCCAGCATTTT. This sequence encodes CASSLGGGGNQPQHF.

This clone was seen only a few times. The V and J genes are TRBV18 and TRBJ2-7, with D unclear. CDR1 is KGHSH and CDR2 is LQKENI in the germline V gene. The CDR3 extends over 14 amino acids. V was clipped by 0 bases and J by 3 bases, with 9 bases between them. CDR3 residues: CASSPPHGFYEQYF. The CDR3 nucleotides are TGTGCCAGCTCACCACCCCACGGTTTCTACGAGCAGTACTTC.

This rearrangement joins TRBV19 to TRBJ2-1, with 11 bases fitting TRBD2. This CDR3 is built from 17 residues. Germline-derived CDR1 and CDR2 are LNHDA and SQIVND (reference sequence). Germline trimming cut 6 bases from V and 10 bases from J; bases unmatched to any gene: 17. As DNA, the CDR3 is TGTGCCAGTAGGCCGGGACTAGCGGAGGGAGGCGGTTTAGAGCAGTTCTTC. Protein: CASRPGLAEGGGLEQFF.

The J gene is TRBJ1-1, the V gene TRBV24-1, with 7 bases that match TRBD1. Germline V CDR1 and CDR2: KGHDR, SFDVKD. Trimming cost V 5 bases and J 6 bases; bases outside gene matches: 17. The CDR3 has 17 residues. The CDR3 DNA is TGTGCCACCAGTGGGGTACAGGGGAAGGAGAGTAGGCCTGAAGCTTTCTTT. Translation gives CATSGVQGKESRPEAFF.

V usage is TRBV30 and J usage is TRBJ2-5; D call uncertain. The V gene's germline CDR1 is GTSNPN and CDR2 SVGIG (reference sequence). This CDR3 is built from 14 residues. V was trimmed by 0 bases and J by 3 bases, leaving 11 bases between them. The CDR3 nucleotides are TGTGCCTGGAGTGTAACTACTGCTAAAGAGACCCAGTACTTC. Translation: CAWSVTTAKETQYF.

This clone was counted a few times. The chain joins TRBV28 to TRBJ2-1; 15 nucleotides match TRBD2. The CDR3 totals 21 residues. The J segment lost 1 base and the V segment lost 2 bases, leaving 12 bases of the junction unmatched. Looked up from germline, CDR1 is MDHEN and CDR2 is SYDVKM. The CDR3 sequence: CASSLGDGLAGGLGSYNEQFF. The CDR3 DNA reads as TGTGCCAGCAGTTTAGGGGACGGACTAGCGGGAGGGTTGGGGTCCTACAATGAGCAGTTCTTC.

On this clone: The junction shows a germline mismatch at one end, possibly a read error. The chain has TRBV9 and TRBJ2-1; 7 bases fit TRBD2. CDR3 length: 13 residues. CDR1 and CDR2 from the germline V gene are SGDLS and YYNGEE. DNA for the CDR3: TGTGCCAGCAACGTAGGGGAGGGGTATGAGCAGTTCTTC. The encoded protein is CASNVGEGYEQFF.

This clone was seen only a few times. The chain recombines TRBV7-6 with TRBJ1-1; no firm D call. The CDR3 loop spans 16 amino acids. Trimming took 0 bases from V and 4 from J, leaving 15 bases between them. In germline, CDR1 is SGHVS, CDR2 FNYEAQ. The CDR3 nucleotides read TGTGCCAGCAGCTTAGCGCGCCGGAGGCGAACCACTGAAGCTTTCTTT. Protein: CASSLARRRRTTEAFF.

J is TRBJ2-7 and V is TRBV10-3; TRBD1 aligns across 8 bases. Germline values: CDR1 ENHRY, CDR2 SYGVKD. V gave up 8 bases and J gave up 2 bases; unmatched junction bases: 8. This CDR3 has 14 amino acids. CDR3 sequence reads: CAISQDRETYEQYF. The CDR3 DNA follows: TGTGCCATCTCGCAGGACAGGGAAACCTACGAGCAGTACTTC.

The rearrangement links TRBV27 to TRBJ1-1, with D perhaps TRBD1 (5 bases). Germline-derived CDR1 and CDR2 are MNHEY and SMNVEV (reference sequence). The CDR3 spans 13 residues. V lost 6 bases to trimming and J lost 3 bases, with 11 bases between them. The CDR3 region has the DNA TGTGCCAGCAGACTTTGGGGGGACACTGAAGCTTTCTTT. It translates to CASRLWGDTEAFF.

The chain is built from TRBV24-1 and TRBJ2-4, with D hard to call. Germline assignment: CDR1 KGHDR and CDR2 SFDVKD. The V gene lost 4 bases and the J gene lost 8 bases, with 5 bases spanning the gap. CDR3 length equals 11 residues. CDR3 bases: TGTGCCACCAGTGACCAGGACATTCAGTACTTC. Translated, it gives CATSDQDIQYF.

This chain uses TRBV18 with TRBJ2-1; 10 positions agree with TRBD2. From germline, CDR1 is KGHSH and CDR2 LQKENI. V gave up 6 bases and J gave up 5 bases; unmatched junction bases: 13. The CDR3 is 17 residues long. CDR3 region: CASSPTLLAGADNEQFF. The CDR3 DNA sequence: TGTGCCAGCTCTCCAACTCTGCTAGCGGGAGCTGACAATGAGCAGTTCTTC.

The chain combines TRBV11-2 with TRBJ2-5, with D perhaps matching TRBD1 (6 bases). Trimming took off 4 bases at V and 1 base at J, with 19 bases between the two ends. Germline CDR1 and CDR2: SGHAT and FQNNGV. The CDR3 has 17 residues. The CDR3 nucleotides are TGTGCCAGCAGCTCAGACCCCGCAGGGGCGCTCCAAGAGACCCAGTACTTC. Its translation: CASSSDPAGALQETQYF.

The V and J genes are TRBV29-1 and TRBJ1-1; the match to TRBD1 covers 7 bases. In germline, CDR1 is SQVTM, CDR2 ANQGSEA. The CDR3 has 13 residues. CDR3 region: CIATGTANTEAFF. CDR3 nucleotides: TGCATCGCTACAGGGACAGCGAACACTGAAGCTTTCTTT.